What follows is one T cell receptor (beta chain) and its context. From germline, CDR1 is SNHLY and CDR2 FYNNEI. V dropped 3 bases and J dropped 2 bases, with 17 bases sitting between them. This CDR3 comprises 17 residues. The study drew participants aged about 18 to 89 years from 20 to 30 US areas. The data belong to a study of blood T cell repertoires in COVID-19. Study overall: Samples taken during acute and convalescent COVID-19 were collected in the United States, Italy and Spain. PBMCs, B-cell-depleted T cells, or T cells were the source of the cDNA or gDNA that made up the material.

The assay was immunoSEQ multiplex PCR, and TCRdb's table has in-frame clones only and misses some. The table lists more than 150,000 clones, approximately 80% of them singletons. The chain is built from TRBV2 and TRBJ1-5; D might be TRBD1 (5 bases). Sequenced material: PBMCs or T cells enriched from blood (not recorded which). The TCR sequence derives from a man aged 55 to 69 who had been exposed to COVID-19. The DNA of the CDR3 is TGTGCCAGCAGTGAGCCCAACAGGCGAATCCGCAATCAGCCCCAGCATTTT. Residues: CASSEPNRRIRNQPQHF.